Each of the 17 T cell receptor beta chains below was sequenced from the same sample in a study of control samples from healthy donors and cancer patients. Measured with immunoSEQ multiplex PCR; TCRdb has only the in-frame clones, and not every one. This table holds some 5,700 clones, 72% found once. The sequenced material came from formalin-fixed, paraffin-embedded tissue. These receptors were obtained from a male donor with melanoma.

The V gene is TRBV11-2, the J gene TRBJ2-5; 7 nucleotides line up with TRBD1. Losses at the gene ends were 1 base for V and 10 bases for J; bases not matched to a gene: 6. This CDR3 contains 13 residues. Germline CDR1 SGHAT, CDR2 FQNNGV. CDR3 nucleotides: TGTGCCAGCAGCTTAGCCTCACAGGGGAACCAGTACTTC. Translated: CASSLASQGNQYF.

This clone was seen once. V is TRBV5-1 and J is TRBJ1-4; no firm D call. CDR1 and CDR2 from the germline V gene are SGHRS and YFSETQ. The V end lost 4 bases, the J end lost 8 bases, and 12 bases lay between the germline ends. CDR3 length: 13 amino acids. CDR3 in amino acids: CASSARRDEKLFF. In nucleotides, the CDR3 is TGCGCCAGCAGCGCTCGGCGAGACGAAAAACTGTTTTTT.

There are a few counts of this clone. V gene TRBV5-1 combines with J gene TRBJ2-3, with 7 bases identical to TRBD2. CDR3 length: 17 amino acids. With 1 base clipped from V and 3 bases from J, the junction kept 11 bases outside the gene matches. From germline, CDR1 is SGHRS and CDR2 YFSETQ. The CDR3 nucleotides read TGCGCCAGCAGCTTGCCATTAGACGCGGGAGAGACAGATACGCAGTATTTT. Translating gives CASSLPLDAGETDTQYF.

The CDR3 region has the DNA TGTGCCAGCAGCTCTCGGGACTCCTCCTACGAGCAGTACTTC. It specifies CASSSRDSSYEQYF. The V call is TRBV5-8, the J call TRBJ2-7; the D gene is possibly TRBD2 (6 bases). Between the trimmed V and J ends, which lost 3 bases and 0 bases, there was a span of 10 bases. The CDR3 extends over 14 amino acids. Germline CDR1 reads SGHTS; CDR2 reads YDEGEE. The full variable domain, with the rest looked up from reference TRBV5-8 and TRBJ2-7, is EAGVTQSPTHLIKTRGQQATLRCSPISGHTSVYWYQQALGLGLQFLLWYDEGEERNRGNFPPRFSGRQFPNYSSELNVNALELEDSALYLCASSSRDSSYEQYFGPGTRLTVT.

A few counts support this clone. The CDR3 DNA sequence: TGTGCCAGCAGTCGGGCTACAGGGAACGAGCAGTACTTC. This gives the protein CASSRATGNEQYF. The chain is built from TRBV7-3 and TRBJ2-7; D is perhaps TRBD1 (6 bases). Per the germline V gene, CDR1 is SGHTA and CDR2 is FQGTGA. The germline V and J ends were trimmed by 6 bases and 5 bases, with 14 bases remaining between them. The CDR3 covers 13 residues.

There are a few counts of this clone. The genes are TRBV7-2 and TRBJ1-3; D ambiguous. This CDR3 region has 15 residues. Germline CDR1 and CDR2: SGHTA and FQGNSA. The ends were cut back, 2 bases at V and 0 bases at J, with 8 bases in the middle. For the CDR3, the DNA is TGTGCCAGCAGCTTATCTAAGATCTCTGGAAACACCATATATTTT. Amino acids: CASSLSKISGNTIYF.

The CDR3 loop reads CASSVYSNQPQHF. CDR3 nucleotides: TGTGCCAGCAGTGTTTATAGCAATCAGCCCCAGCATTTT. The V and J genes are TRBV2 and TRBJ1-5; D not resolved. The CDR3 spans 13 residues. Trimming stripped 4 bases from V and 0 bases from J, with 4 bases between. Germline assignment: CDR1 SNHLY and CDR2 FYNNEI.

As to this clone: A junction end diverges from the germline sequence, so it may reflect a read error. The CDR3 nucleotides are TGTACCAGCTCACCCCCTCGGACAACCTACGAGCAGTACTTC. Translated, it gives CTSSPPRTTYEQYF. The V gene is TRBV18, the J gene TRBJ2-7; D is possibly TRBD1 (5 bases). There are 14 residues in the CDR3. Per germline, CDR1 KGHSH and CDR2 LQKENI.

This clone appeared a single time. Here the CDR3 DNA reads TGTGCCAGCAGTTACTATCAGCCAGATACGCAGTATTTT. The encoded protein is CASSYYQPDTQYF. This chain connects TRBV6-6 to TRBJ2-3; D gene unclear. Trimming removed 1 base at V and 4 bases at J, with 6 bases between. The CDR3 is 13 amino acids. The germline V gene has CDR1 MNHNY and CDR2 SVGAGI (reference sequence).

V and J are TRBV5-1 and TRBJ2-7, with D unresolved. Germline V gene lookup returns CDR1 SGHRS and CDR2 YFSETQ. This CDR3 region has 13 residues. V was clipped by 1 base and J by 2 bases, with 7 bases between them. The CDR3 reads CASSLTETYEQYF. CDR3 DNA sequence: TGCGCCAGCAGCTTGACAGAGACCTACGAGCAGTACTTC.

This chain joins TRBV6-2 or TRBV6-3 and TRBJ2-1; 10 positions match TRBD2. The CDR3 contains 15 residues. V was pared by 6 bases and J by 4 bases, with 6 bases of the junction left unmatched. Germline loops: CDR1 MNHEY, CDR2 SVGEGT. The DNA for the CDR3 is TGTGCCAGCAGCCCCAGCGGGAGGGTTTACAATGAGCAGTTCTTC. It encodes CASSPSGRVYNEQFF.

CDR3 nucleotides: TGTGCCAGCAGCATCGACCTGACTAGCCAAGAGACCCAGTACTTC. Its protein product is CASSIDLTSQETQYF. This chain connects TRBV5-4 to TRBJ2-5, with D possibly being TRBD2 (6 bases). Germline loops: CDR1 SGHNT, CDR2 YYREEE (reference sequence). The CDR3 totals 15 residues. Trimming cost V 4 bases and J 1 base, with 14 bases left between them.

This clone was seen just once. The gene calls are TRBV12-5 and TRBJ2-1; 9 bases fit TRBD2. J was trimmed by 5 bases and V by 5 bases; bases with no gene match: 7. Germline CDR1 and CDR2: LGHNT and FRNRAP. The CDR3 loop spans 15 amino acids. The CDR3 spells CASGPSGRINNEQFF. CDR3 nucleotides: TGTGCTAGTGGTCCCAGCGGGAGGATCAACAATGAGCAGTTCTTC.

The chain carries TRBV30 and TRBJ2-5; weak D call: TRBD1 (6 bases). The CDR3 extends over 14 amino acids. V was shortened by 2 bases and J by 5 bases, with 15 bases between the two germline ends. The germline CDR1 and CDR2 sequences are GTSNPN and SVGIG (reference sequence). The CDR3: CAWSPTGLGETQYF. CDR3 DNA: TGTGCCTGGAGTCCGACAGGCCTCGGGGAGACCCAGTACTTC.

The chain has TRBV15 and TRBJ2-2, with 9 bases matching TRBD2. The V gene's germline CDR1 is LNHNV and CDR2 YYDKDF (reference sequence). Unmatched junction bases numbered 4, after V lost 3 bases and J lost 11 bases. The CDR3 spans 13 residues. The CDR3 region is CATSSSLAGELFF. The DNA of the CDR3 is TGTGCCACCAGCAGTAGTCTAGCGGGAGAGCTGTTTTTT.

The V and J genes are TRBV6-5 and TRBJ1-6; unclear D gene. V gave up 7 bases and J gave up 10 bases, with 17 bases separating them. The CDR3 is made up of 14 amino acids. Germline CDR1 is MNHEY and CDR2 is SVGAGI. As DNA, the CDR3 is TGTGCCAGCACCGTATCGGAGGGAGGGTCACCCCTCCACTTT. This translates into CASTVSEGGSPLHF.

Concerning this clone itself: Germline is not matched at one junction end, which may reflect a read error. The V and J genes are TRBV9 and TRBJ2-1, with TRBD2 identical over 8 bases. The CDR3 contains 18 residues. Germline CDR1 SGDLS, CDR2 YYNGEE. CDR3: CASSAGPGGSGTYNKQFF. The CDR3, as DNA: TGTGCCAGCAGCGCGGGCCCCGGGGGTAGCGGGACGTACAATAAGCAGTTCTTC.